The source of this T cell receptor beta chain is a study of blood T cell repertoires in COVID-19. Study background: Both acute and convalescent COVID-19 samples were obtained from the United States, Italy and Spain.

The study recruited people aged 18 to 89 years across approximately 24 US areas. Participants' own reports of clinical history determined their cohort assignment. Per the authors' pipeline: Reference gene primers were amplified, and this amplification served to estimate nucleated cell counts. The assay was immunoSEQ multiplex PCR, and TCRdb's table has in-frame clones only and misses some. V and J calls and clone size are those listed in that table; D and trimming were worked out from the DNA. The sample carries 150,000 to 200,000 clones, around 80% recorded once. This CDR3 is built from 15 residues. Germline loops: CDR1 LGHNA, CDR2 YNFKEQ. Germline trimming cut 3 bases from V and 7 bases from J; bases unmatched to any gene: 4.

The clonotype originates from a man in his 70s who had been exposed to COVID-19. The specimen was PBMCs or T cells enriched from blood (not recorded which). V and J are TRBV4-2 and TRBJ1-4; 11 bases are a match to TRBD1. This CDR3 reads CASSQSGTGGEKLFF. DNA for the CDR3: TGTGCCAGCAGCCAGTCCGGGACAGGGGGTGAAAAACTGTTTTTT.